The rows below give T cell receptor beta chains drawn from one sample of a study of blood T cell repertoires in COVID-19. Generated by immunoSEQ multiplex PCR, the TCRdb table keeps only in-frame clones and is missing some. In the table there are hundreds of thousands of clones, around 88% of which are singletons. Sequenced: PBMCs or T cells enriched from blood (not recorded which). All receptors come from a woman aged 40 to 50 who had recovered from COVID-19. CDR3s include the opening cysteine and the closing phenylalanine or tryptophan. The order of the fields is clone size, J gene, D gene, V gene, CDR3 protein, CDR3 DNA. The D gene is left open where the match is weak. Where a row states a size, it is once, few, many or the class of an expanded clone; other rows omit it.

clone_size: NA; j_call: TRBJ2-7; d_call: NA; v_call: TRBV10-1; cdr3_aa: CAMKPSGIEQYF; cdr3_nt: TGCGCCATGAAACCCTCAGGGATCGAGCAGTACTTC
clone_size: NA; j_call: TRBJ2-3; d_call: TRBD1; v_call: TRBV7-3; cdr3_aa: CASSSYRGDTQYF; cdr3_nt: TGTGCCAGCAGCTCCTACAGGGGAGATACGCAGTATTTT
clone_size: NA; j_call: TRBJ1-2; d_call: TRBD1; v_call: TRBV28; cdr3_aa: CASSSGGRNYGYTF; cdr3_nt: TGTGCCAGCAGTTCAGGGGGCAGGAACTATGGCTACACCTTC
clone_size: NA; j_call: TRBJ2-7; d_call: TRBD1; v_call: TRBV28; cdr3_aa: CASSLLQGSEHEQYF; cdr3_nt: TGTGCCAGCAGTTTATTACAGGGGTCTGAGCACGAGCAGTACTTC
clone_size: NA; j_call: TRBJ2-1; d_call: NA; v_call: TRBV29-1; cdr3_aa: CSVASRDSRFF; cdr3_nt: TGCAGCGTTGCCAGTCGAGACAGTAGGTTCTTC
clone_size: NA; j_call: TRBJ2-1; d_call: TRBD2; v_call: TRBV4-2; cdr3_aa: CASTLSGISYNEQFF; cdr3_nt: TGTGCCAGCACTCTTAGCGGGATCTCCTACAATGAGCAGTTCTTC
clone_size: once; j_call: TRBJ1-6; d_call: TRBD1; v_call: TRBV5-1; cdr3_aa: CASSPAGTGIRNSPLHF; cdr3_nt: TGCGCCAGCAGCCCCGCCGGGACAGGGATTCGGAATTCACCCCTCCACTTT
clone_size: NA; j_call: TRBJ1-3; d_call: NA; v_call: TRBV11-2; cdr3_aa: CASRSGRRSTIYF; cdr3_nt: TGTGCCAGCAGATCCGGCAGACGGAGCACCATATATTTT
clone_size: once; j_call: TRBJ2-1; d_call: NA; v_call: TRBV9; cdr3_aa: CASTNHALRDNEQFF; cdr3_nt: TGTGCCAGCACCAATCACGCCCTCCGGGACAATGAGCAGTTCTTC
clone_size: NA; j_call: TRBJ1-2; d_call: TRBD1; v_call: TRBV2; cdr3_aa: CASSNTQGAEGYTF; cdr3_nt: TGTGCCAGCAGTAATACCCAGGGGGCGGAAGGCTACACCTTC
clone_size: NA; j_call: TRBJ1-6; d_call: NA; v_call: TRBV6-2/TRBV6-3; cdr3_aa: CASRSGGSPLHF; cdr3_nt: TGTGCCAGCCGTTCAGGAGGTTCACCCCTCCACTTT
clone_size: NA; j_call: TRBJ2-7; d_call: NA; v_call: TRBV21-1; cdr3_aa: CASRQGLAGATYEQYF; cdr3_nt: TGTGCCAGCAGACAGGGACTAGCGGGGGCCACCTACGAGCAGTACTTC
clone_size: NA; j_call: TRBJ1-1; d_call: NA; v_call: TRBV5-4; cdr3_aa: CASTWGRGNGEAFF; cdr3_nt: TGTGCCAGCACCTGGGGGAGGGGAAACGGTGAAGCTTTCTTT
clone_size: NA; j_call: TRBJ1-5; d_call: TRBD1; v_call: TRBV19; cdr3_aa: CASSLRQGYSNQPQHF; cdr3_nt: TGTGCCAGTAGTCTCCGACAGGGGTATAGCAATCAGCCCCAGCATTTT
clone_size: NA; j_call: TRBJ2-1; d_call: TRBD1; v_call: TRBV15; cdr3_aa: CATAGDRAVNEQFF; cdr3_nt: TGTGCCACCGCCGGGGACAGGGCAGTGAATGAGCAGTTCTTC
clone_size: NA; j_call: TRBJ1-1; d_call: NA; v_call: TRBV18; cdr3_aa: CASSHEAGNTEAFF; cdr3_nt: TGTGCCAGCTCACACGAAGCTGGGAACACTGAAGCTTTCTTT
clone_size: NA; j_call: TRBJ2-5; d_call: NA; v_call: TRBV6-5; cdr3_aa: CASSYSPRGQETQYF; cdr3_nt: TGTGCCAGCAGTTACTCCCCCCGGGGCCAAGAGACCCAGTACTTC
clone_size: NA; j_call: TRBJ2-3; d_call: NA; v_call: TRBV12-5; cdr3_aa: CASARAHSTDTQYF; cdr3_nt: TGTGCTAGTGCCCGAGCCCATAGCACAGATACGCAGTATTTT
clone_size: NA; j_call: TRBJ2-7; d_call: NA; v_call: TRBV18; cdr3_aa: CASSPRGLGYEQYF; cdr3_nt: TGTGCCAGCTCACCACGAGGACTTGGCTACGAGCAGTACTTC
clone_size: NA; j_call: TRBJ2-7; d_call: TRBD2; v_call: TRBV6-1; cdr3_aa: CASSASPQATGRHEQYF; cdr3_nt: TGTGCCAGCAGTGCGAGCCCACAGGCAACCGGGAGGCACGAGCAGTACTTC
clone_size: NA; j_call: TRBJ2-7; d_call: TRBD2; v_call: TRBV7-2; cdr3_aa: CASRVTSGNIGYEQYF; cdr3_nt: TGTGCCAGCAGGGTGACTAGCGGGAATATAGGCTACGAGCAGTACTTC
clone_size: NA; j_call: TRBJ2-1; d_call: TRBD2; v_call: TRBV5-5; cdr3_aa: CASSPAAGEPNEQFF; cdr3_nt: TGTGCCAGCAGCCCCGCGGCGGGAGAACCGAATGAGCAGTTCTTC
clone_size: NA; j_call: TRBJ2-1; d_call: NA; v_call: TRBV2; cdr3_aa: CASRYWRDRGNEQFF; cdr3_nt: TGTGCCAGCAGATATTGGCGGGACCGGGGGAACGAGCAGTTCTTC
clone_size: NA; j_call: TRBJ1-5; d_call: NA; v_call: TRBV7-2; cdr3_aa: CASSFWEGNQPQHF; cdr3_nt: TGTGCCAGCAGCTTTTGGGAGGGCAATCAGCCCCAGCATTTT
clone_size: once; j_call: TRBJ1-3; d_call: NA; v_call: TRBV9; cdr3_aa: CASSGRDSGNTIYF; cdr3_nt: TGTGCCAGCAGCGGCCGAGACTCTGGAAACACCATATATTTT
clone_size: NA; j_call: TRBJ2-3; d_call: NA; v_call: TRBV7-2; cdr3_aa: CASSQNRGISTDTQYF; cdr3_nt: TGTGCCAGCAGCCAGAATCGGGGGATAAGCACAGATACGCAGTATTTT
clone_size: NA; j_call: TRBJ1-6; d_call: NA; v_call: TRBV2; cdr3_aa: CASSEAPPGLALHF; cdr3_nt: TGTGCCAGCAGTGAAGCGCCCCCGGGTTTGGCCCTCCACTTT
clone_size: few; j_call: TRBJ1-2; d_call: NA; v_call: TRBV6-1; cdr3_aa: CASSEELANYGYTF; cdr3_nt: TGTGCCAGCAGTGAAGAGTTAGCTAACTATGGCTACACCTTC
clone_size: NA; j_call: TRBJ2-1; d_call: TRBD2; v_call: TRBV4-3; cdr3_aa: CASSRSGPGLAEYNEQFF; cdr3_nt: TGCGCCAGCAGCCGGTCCGGTCCTGGACTAGCGGAATACAATGAGCAGTTCTTC
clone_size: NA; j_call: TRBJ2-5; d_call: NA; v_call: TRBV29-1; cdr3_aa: CSVGEETQYF; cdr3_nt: TGCAGCGTTGGAGAAGAGACCCAGTACTTC
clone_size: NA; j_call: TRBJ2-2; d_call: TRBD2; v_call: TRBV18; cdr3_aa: CASSPIGTSGTSLGGELFF; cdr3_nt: TGTGCCAGCTCACCGATCGGGACTAGCGGGACCAGCCTGGGCGGGGAGCTGTTTTTT